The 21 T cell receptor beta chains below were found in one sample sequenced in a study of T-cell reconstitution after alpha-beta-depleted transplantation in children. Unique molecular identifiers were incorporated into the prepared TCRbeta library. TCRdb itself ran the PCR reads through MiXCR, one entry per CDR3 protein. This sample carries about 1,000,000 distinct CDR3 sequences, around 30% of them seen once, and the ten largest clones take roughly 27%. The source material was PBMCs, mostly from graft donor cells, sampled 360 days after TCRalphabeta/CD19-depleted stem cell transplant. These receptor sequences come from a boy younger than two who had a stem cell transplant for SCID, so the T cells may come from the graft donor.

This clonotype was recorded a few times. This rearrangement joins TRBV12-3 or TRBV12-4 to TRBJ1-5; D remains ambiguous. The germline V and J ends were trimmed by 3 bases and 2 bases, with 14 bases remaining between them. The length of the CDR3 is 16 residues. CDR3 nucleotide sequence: TGTGCCAGCAGTTTTTCACTAGGTAATGGCAATCAGCCCCAGCATTTT. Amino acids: CASSFSLGNGNQPQHF.

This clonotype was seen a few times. As DNA, the CDR3 is TGTGCCAGCAGCGTCGAATTAGCGGGGGCCTACAATGAGCAGTTCTTC. Amino acid sequence: CASSVELAGAYNEQFF. V usage is TRBV7-9 and J usage is TRBJ2-1; 9 bases are a match to TRBD2. The germline V gene has CDR1 SEHNR and CDR2 FQNEAQ (reference sequence). Germline trimming cut 5 bases from V and 2 bases from J; bases unmatched to any gene: 7. CDR3 length: 16 residues.

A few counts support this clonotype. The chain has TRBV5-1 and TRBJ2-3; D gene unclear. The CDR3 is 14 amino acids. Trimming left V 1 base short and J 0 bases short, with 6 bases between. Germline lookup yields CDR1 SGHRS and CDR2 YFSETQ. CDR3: CASSLWSSTDTQYF. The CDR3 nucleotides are TGCGCCAGCAGCTTGTGGTCTAGCACAGATACGCAGTATTTT.

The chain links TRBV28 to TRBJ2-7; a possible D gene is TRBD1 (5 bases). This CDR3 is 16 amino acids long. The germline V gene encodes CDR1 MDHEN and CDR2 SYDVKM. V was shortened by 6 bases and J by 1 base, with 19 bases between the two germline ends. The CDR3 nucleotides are TGTGCCAGCAGCCAGACAGTAGACCAAACTTCCTACGAGCAGTACTTC. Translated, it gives CASSQTVDQTSYEQYF.

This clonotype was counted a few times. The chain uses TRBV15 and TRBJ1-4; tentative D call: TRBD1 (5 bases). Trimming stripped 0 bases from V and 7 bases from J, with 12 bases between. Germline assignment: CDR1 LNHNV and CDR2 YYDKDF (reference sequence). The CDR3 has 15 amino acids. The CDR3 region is CATSRDGARIEKLFF. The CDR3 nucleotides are TGTGCCACCAGCAGAGATGGGGCACGAATTGAAAAACTGTTTTTT.

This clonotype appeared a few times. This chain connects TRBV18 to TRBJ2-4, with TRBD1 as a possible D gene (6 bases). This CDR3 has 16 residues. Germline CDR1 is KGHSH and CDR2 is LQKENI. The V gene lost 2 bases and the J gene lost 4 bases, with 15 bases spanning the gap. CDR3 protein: CASSPFVIQGKNIQYF. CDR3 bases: TGTGCCAGCTCACCATTTGTGATACAGGGTAAAAACATTCAGTACTTC.

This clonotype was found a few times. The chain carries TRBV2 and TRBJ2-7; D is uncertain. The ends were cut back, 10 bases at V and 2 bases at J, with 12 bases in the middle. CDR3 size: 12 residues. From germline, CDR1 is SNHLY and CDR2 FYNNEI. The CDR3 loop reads CAIRTVAYEQYF. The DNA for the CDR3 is TGTGCCATTAGGACGGTAGCCTACGAGCAGTACTTC.

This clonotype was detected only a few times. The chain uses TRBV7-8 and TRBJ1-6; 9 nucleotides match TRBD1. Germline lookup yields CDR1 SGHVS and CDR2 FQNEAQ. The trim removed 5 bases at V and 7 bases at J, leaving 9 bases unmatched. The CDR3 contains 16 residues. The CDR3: CASSPHPDRGNSPLHF. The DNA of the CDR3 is TGTGCCAGCAGCCCACACCCAGACAGGGGGAATTCACCCCTCCACTTT.

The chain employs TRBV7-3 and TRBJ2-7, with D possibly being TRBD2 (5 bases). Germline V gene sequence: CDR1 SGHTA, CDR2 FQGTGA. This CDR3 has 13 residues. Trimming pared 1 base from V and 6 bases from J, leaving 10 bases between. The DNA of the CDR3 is TGTGCCAGCAGCTTAATCGGACTGGGCGAGCAGTACTTC. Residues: CASSLIGLGEQYF.

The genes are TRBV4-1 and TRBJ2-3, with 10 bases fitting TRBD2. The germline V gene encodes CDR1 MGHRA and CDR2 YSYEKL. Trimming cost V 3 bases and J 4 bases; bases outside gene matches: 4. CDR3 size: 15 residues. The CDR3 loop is CASSQSTSGADTQYF. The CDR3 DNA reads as TGCGCCAGCAGCCAGTCTACTAGCGGGGCAGATACGCAGTATTTT.

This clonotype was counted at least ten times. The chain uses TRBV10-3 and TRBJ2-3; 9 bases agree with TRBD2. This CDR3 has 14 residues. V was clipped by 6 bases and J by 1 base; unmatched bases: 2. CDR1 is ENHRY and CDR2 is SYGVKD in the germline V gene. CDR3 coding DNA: TGTGCCATCAGACCTAGCGGGGGCACAGATACGCAGTATTTT. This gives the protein CAIRPSGGTDTQYF.

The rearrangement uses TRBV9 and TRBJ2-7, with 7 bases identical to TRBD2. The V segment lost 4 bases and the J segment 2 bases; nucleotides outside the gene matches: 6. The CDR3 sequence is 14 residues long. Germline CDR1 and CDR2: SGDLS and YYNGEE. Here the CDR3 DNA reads TGTGCCAGCAGCCCCGGACTAGTCGCCTACGAGCAGTACTTC. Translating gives CASSPGLVAYEQYF.

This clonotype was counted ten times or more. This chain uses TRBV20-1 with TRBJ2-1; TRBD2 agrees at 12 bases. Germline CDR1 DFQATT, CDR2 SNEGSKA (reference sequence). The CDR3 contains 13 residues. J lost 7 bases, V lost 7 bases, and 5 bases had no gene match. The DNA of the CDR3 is TGCAGTGTCTCTGGACTAGCGGGGAATGAGCAGTTCTTC. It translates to CSVSGLAGNEQFF.

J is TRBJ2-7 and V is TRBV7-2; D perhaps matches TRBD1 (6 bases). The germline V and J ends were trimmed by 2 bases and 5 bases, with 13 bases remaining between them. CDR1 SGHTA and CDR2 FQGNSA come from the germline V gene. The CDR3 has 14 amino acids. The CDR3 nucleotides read TGTGCCAGCAGCTTAACGGGACAACTTGACGAGCAGTACTTC. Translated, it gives CASSLTGQLDEQYF.

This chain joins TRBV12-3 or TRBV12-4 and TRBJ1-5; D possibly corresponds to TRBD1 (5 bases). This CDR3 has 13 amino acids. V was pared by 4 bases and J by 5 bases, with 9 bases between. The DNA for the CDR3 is TGTGCCAGCAGTTCACGGGGGTATCAGCCCCAGCATTTT. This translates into CASSSRGYQPQHF.

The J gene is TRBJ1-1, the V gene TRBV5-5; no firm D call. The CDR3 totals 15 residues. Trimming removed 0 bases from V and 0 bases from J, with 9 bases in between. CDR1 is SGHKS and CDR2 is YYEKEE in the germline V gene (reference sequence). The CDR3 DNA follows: TGTGCCAGCAGCTTGGACAGCAAAATGAACACTGAAGCTTTCTTT. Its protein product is CASSLDSKMNTEAFF.

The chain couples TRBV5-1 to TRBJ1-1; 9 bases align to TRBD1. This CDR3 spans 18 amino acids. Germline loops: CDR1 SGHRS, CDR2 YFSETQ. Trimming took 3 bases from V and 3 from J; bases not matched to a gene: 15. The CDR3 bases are TGCGCCAGCAGCTCCCGAACTATTAACAGGGGGCGAGACACTGAAGCTTTCTTT. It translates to CASSSRTINRGRDTEAFF.

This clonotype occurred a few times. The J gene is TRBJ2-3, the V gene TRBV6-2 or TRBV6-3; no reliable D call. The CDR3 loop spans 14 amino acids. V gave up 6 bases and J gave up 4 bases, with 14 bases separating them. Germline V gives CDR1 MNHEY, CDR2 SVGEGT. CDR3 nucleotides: TGTGCCAGCAGACTACAGAGATCCGCAGATACGCAGTATTTT. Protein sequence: CASRLQRSADTQYF.

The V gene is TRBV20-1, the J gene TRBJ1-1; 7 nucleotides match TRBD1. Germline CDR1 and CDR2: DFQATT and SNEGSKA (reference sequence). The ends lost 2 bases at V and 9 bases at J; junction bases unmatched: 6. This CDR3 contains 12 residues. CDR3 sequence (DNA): TGCAGTGCTAGAAGTGCAGGGGGACAAGCTTTCTTT. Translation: CSARSAGGQAFF.

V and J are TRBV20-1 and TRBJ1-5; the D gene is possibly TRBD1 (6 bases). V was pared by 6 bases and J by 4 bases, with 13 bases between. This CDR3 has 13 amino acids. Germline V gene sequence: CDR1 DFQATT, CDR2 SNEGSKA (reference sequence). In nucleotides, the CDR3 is TGCAGTGCCACGGAGGGGGGAAATCAGCCCCAGCATTTT. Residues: CSATEGGNQPQHF.

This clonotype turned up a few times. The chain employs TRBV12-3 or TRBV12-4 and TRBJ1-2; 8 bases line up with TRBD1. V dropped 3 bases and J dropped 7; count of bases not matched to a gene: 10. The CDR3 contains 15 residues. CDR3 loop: CASSFSGQGAGGYTF. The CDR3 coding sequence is TGTGCCAGCAGTTTTTCCGGGCAGGGGGCAGGTGGCTACACCTTC.